The next 22 T cell receptor beta chains were all read from a single sample in a study of blood T cells in healthy people across ages. A J-beta primer mix and a sample-barcoded 5' primer were used in a second PCR of about 7 to 12 cycles. In TCRdb, the 5' RACE reads were re-called with MiXCR into one record per CDR3 protein. This sample yields around 1,800,000 distinct CDR3 sequences, of which about two fifths are seen a single time; 23% belongs to the top ten. The sequenced sample was blood. The source is a human donor in good health.

A few counts support this clonotype. This chain links TRBV7-2 with TRBJ2-7; D unresolved. The CDR3 loop spans 14 amino acids. Germline CDR1 reads SGHTA; CDR2 reads FQGNSA. Between the trimmed V and J ends, which lost 2 bases and 2 bases, there was a span of 10 bases. Here the CDR3 reads CTSSLPEIPYEQYF. The CDR3 nucleotides read TGTACCAGCAGCTTACCCGAAATACCCTACGAGCAGTACTTC.

This clonotype occurred once. The CDR3, as DNA: TGCGCCAGCAGCCATCCCCCGGGACAGGAAGCTTTCTTT. This encodes CASSHPPGQEAFF. J is TRBJ1-1 and V is TRBV4-1, with TRBD1 matching over 7 bases. J was trimmed by 8 bases and V by 3 bases; bases with no gene match: 6. The CDR3 consists of 13 residues. Per the germline V gene, CDR1 is MGHRA and CDR2 is YSYEKL.

V and J are TRBV5-6 and TRBJ2-5; D is uncertain. The CDR3 length is 15 residues. V was shortened by 5 bases and J by 0 bases, with 14 bases between the two germline ends. Germline V gene data show CDR1 as SGHDT and CDR2 as YYEEEE. The CDR3 region has the DNA TGTGCCAGCAGGGGCACGACGGCGTACCAAGAGACCCAGTACTTC. Translation gives CASRGTTAYQETQYF.

This clonotype came up a few times. J is TRBJ2-5 and V is TRBV2, with D possibly being TRBD2 (6 bases). V gave up 10 bases and J gave up 5 bases, with 26 bases separating them. Germline values: CDR1 SNHLY, CDR2 FYNNEI. This CDR3 spans 16 amino acids. The CDR3 protein is CATPGNVGLSLETQYF. CDR3 DNA sequence: TGTGCCACCCCGGGGAACGTTGGACTAAGCCTGGAGACCCAGTACTTC.

This chain links TRBV11-2 with TRBJ2-1; D uncertain. The V gene lost 2 bases and the J gene lost 0 bases, with 14 bases spanning the gap. Germline V gene sequence: CDR1 SGHAT, CDR2 FQNNGV. The CDR3 runs 17 residues. The chain's CDR3 is CASSLWYKTSSYNEQFF. Written as DNA, the CDR3 is TGTGCCAGCAGCTTATGGTATAAGACGAGCTCCTACAATGAGCAGTTCTTC.

The chain uses TRBV2 and TRBJ2-3; no firm D call. The V end lost 5 bases, the J end lost 4 bases, and 10 bases lay between the germline ends. Germline CDR1 is SNHLY and CDR2 is FYNNEI. The CDR3 runs to 13 residues. The CDR3 nucleotides read TGTGCCAGCAGTTTAAATGGCCCAGATACGCAGTATTTT. This sequence encodes CASSLNGPDTQYF.

The V gene is TRBV5-5, the J gene TRBJ2-7, with D maybe TRBD1 (7 bases). Germline assignment: CDR1 SGHKS and CDR2 YYEKEE (reference sequence). This CDR3 has 14 residues. The V end was cut by 1 base, the J end by 6 bases, with 14 bases between. CDR3 DNA: TGTGCCAGCAGCTTGACCCCAGGGGGGAGCGAGCAGTACTTC. This sequence encodes CASSLTPGGSEQYF.

DNA for the CDR3: TGTGCCAGCAGCGTAGTCGGTAGCGCCAGCTCCTACGAGCAGTACTTC. Encoded protein: CASSVVGSASSYEQYF. The chain recombines TRBV9 with TRBJ2-7; perhaps TRBD2 as D (5 bases). The CDR3 loop spans 16 amino acids. The germline CDR1 and CDR2 sequences are SGDLS and YYNGEE. V lost 0 bases and J lost 0, with 13 bases in between.

The V and J genes are TRBV12-3 or TRBV12-4 and TRBJ2-3; TRBD1 matches 7 bases. This CDR3 comprises 18 residues. Losses at the gene ends were 5 bases for V and 3 bases for J; bases not matched to a gene: 17. The CDR3 bases are TGTGCCAGCAGTCCTCCCTACCCAGACAGGGTATCGACAGATACGCAGTATTTT. Amino acids: CASSPPYPDRVSTDTQYF.

This chain joins TRBV5-1 and TRBJ2-7, with 10 bases fitting TRBD1. V dropped 4 bases and J dropped 3; count of bases not matched to a gene: 19. CDR3 length: 19 residues. Germline V gene lookup returns CDR1 SGHRS and CDR2 YFSETQ. CDR3 protein: CASSPYLGGTGTGVYEQYF. The CDR3 nucleotides read TGCGCCAGCAGCCCCTACCTAGGGGGAACCGGGACAGGGGTCTACGAGCAGTACTTC. The full variable domain, rest sourced from reference TRBV5-1 and TRBJ2-7, is KAGVTQTPRYLIKTRGQQVTLSCSPISGHRSVSWYQQTPGQGLQFLFEYFSETQRNKGNFPGRFSGRQFSNSRSEMNVSTLELGDSALYLCASSPYLGGTGTGVYEQYFGPGTRLTVT.

This clonotype was counted at least ten times. The chain uses TRBV24-1 and TRBJ1-5, with 7 nucleotides matching TRBD1. Per the germline V gene, CDR1 is KGHDR and CDR2 is SFDVKD. This CDR3 has 16 residues. V lost 2 bases, J lost 3 bases, and 6 bases stayed unmatched. The CDR3 loop reads CATSDSKTGNNQPQHF. CDR3 nucleotides: TGTGCCACCAGTGATTCGAAGACAGGGAACAATCAGCCCCAGCATTTT.

This clonotype was seen a few times. V and J are TRBV7-2 and TRBJ2-7; weak D call: TRBD1 (6 bases). The V gene's germline CDR1 is SGHTA and CDR2 FQGNSA. This CDR3 contains 16 residues. V lost 1 base, J lost 5 bases, and 18 bases lay in between. The CDR3 is CASSLVNRPGVDEQYF. CDR3 nucleotide sequence: TGTGCCAGCAGCTTAGTGAATCGCCCAGGGGTTGACGAGCAGTACTTC.

A word on this clonotype: A much larger clonotype is one base distant, so this may be a read error. The gene calls are TRBV29-1 and TRBJ1-5; 8 bases map to TRBD1. Germline assignment: CDR1 SQVTM and CDR2 ANQGSEA. This CDR3 is 14 amino acids long. The CDR3 DNA follows: TGCGGCGCTAGGACAGGGTCTAGAGATCAGCCCCAGCATTTT. Translation gives CGARTGSRDQPQHF.

V gene TRBV7-2 combines with J gene TRBJ2-3; the match to TRBD2 covers 7 bases. The CDR3 sequence is 16 residues long. CDR1 is SGHTA, CDR2 FQGNSA, per germline. The V segment lost 4 bases and the J segment 6 bases; nucleotides outside the gene matches: 13. DNA of the CDR3: TGTGCCAGCAGCTCCCCTAGCGGCGGTGTGGGGGATACGCAGTATTTT. The encoded protein is CASSSPSGGVGDTQYF.

The V call is TRBV20-1, the J call TRBJ2-5, with D possibly being TRBD1 (5 bases). Germline CDR1 DFQATT, CDR2 SNEGSKA (reference sequence). V shed 6 bases and J shed 5 bases, with 16 bases lying between them. This CDR3 contains 13 residues. CDR3 amino acids: CSAATWGRETQYF. CDR3 in DNA: TGCAGTGCGGCGACCTGGGGCAGGGAGACCCAGTACTTC.

This clonotype has a handful of counts. The chain combines TRBV5-5 with TRBJ2-1; no reliable D call. This CDR3 has 15 amino acids. The germline V gene has CDR1 SGHKS and CDR2 YYEKEE (reference sequence). V lost 2 bases and J lost 0, with 9 bases in between. CDR3 sequence reads: CASSFSGISYNEQFF. The CDR3 nucleotides read TGTGCCAGCAGCTTTTCGGGTATCTCCTACAATGAGCAGTTCTTC.

This rearrangement joins TRBV9 to TRBJ2-3, with unresolved D. The V and J ends lost 3 bases and 4 bases respectively, with 12 bases between them. Germline values: CDR1 SGDLS, CDR2 YYNGEE. This CDR3 has 14 amino acids. In nucleotides, the CDR3 is TGTGCCAGCAGCGGGACCTCCAATGCAGATACGCAGTATTTT. This sequence encodes CASSGTSNADTQYF.

The rearrangement joins TRBV15 to TRBJ2-6, with D hard to call. The V and J ends lost 8 bases and 3 bases respectively, with 20 bases between them. The CDR3 length is 17 residues. Germline assignment: CDR1 LNHNV and CDR2 YYDKDF (reference sequence). The CDR3 coding sequence is TGTGCCACCGTCGCTCACGGGCCCGTCGGTGGGGCCAACGTCCTGACTTTC. It is translated as CATVAHGPVGGANVLTF.

Note on this clonotype: Relative to the germline gene, one junction end is altered; a read error may explain this. The rearrangement uses TRBV12-3 or TRBV12-4 and TRBJ2-7; D is unclear. This CDR3 comprises 11 residues. The CDR3 here is CASSTSYEQDF. The CDR3 coding sequence is TGTGCCAGCAGTACGAGCTACGAGCAGGACTTC.

There are a few counts of this clonotype. The chain joins TRBV7-7 to TRBJ2-2; no firm D call. Germline CDR1 SSHAT, CDR2 FNYEAQ (reference sequence). This CDR3 has 13 amino acids. The DNA of the CDR3 is TGTGCTAGAAACCGGTTGGAAAACGGGGAGCTGTTTTTT. This codes for CARNRLENGELFF.

The rearrangement uses TRBV7-8 and TRBJ2-1, with a weak D call TRBD1 (6 bases). CDR1 is SGHVS, CDR2 FQNEAQ, per germline. Between the trimmed V and J ends, which lost 3 bases and 5 bases, there was a span of 11 bases. This CDR3 comprises 14 residues. Here the CDR3 reads CASSLTGMNNEQFF. For the CDR3, the DNA is TGTGCCAGCAGCTTGACAGGAATGAACAATGAGCAGTTCTTC.

This clonotype came up a few times. This chain joins TRBV7-2 and TRBJ2-5, with D tentatively TRBD1 (5 bases). V was trimmed by 0 bases and J by 5 bases, leaving 13 bases between them. CDR3 length equals 15 residues. Germline V gene lookup returns CDR1 SGHTA and CDR2 FQGNSA. For the CDR3, the DNA is TGTGCCAGCAGCTTAGCCCCAGGGAATTGGGAGACCCAGTACTTC. Encoded protein: CASSLAPGNWETQYF.